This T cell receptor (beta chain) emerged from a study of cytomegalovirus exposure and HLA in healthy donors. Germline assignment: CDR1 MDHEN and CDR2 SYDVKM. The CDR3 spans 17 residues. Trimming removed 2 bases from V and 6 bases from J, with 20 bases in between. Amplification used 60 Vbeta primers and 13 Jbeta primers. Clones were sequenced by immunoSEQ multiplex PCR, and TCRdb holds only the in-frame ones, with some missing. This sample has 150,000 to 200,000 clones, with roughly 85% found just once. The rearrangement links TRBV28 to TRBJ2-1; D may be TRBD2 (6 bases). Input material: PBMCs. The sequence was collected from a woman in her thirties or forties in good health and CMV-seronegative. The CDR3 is CASSLDRLGSLVNEQFF. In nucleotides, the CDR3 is TGTGCCAGCAGTTTAGACAGACTAGGATCCCTAGTCAATGAGCAGTTCTTC.